The next 22 T cell receptor beta chains were all read from a single sample in a study of Graves' ophthalmopathy and Graves' hyperthyroidism. Scientists amplified the TCR beta CDR3 regions from RNA transcripts. HTBI primers served in a first-round RT-PCR, which a second-round multiplex PCR followed. Via MiXCR, TCRdb re-called the multiplex PCR reads, giving one row per CDR3 protein. The table has about 740,000 distinct CDR3 sequences, 40% seen once; the top ten hold 40% to 55%. Sequenced input: peripheral blood. The source is an adult man with Graves' ophthalmopathy.

V gene TRBV20-1 combines with J gene TRBJ1-5; 11 bases are shared with TRBD1. The trim removed 6 bases at V and 5 bases at J, leaving 3 bases unmatched. The CDR3 is 13 residues long. Germline lookup yields CDR1 DFQATT and CDR2 SNEGSKA (reference sequence). The CDR3, as DNA: TGCAGTGCACGGACAGGGGGCCATCAGCCCCAGCATTTT. This translates into CSARTGGHQPQHF.

The chain joins TRBV2 to TRBJ1-3, with D tentatively TRBD1 (5 bases). The CDR3 is made up of 15 amino acids. The germline CDR1 and CDR2 sequences are SNHLY and FYNNEI. The ends were cut back, 4 bases at V and 0 bases at J, with 10 bases in the middle. CDR3 residues: CASSVSGFSGNTIYF. The CDR3, as DNA: TGTGCCAGCAGTGTTTCAGGGTTCTCTGGAAACACCATATATTTT.

The chain has TRBV7-9 and TRBJ2-5; 11 bases align to TRBD1. J gave up 4 bases and V 5 bases, and 6 bases lay outside the gene matches. This CDR3 contains 15 residues. Germline V gene data show CDR1 as SEHNR and CDR2 as FQNEAQ (reference sequence). In nucleotides, the CDR3 is TGTGCCAGCAGCGTGGAGGGACAGGGGGGAGAGACCCAGTACTTC. Residues: CASSVEGQGGETQYF.

The table lists this clonotype with a few counts. The rearrangement uses TRBV19 and TRBJ2-6; perhaps TRBD2 as D (6 bases). In germline, CDR1 is LNHDA, CDR2 SQIVND (reference sequence). There are 18 residues in the CDR3. Trimming shortened V by 0 bases and J by 1 base, and 13 bases separated the two germline ends. CDR3 sequence: CASSIEGASVSGANVLTF. The CDR3 DNA reads as TGTGCCAGTAGTATAGAGGGCGCTAGCGTGTCTGGGGCCAACGTCCTGACTTTC.

The chain is built from TRBV7-9 and TRBJ2-5; 8 positions match TRBD2. Germline V gene lookup returns CDR1 SEHNR and CDR2 FQNEAQ (reference sequence). The CDR3 sequence is 17 residues long. J gave up 4 bases and V 4 bases, and 14 bases lay outside the gene matches. CDR3 in DNA: TGTGCCAGCAGCTCACGCCGGACTAGCCCTTCTGGAGAGACCCAGTACTTC. This translates into CASSSRRTSPSGETQYF.

The chain combines TRBV9 with TRBJ2-3; TRBD2 aligns across 12 bases. The CDR3 extends over 17 amino acids. V shed 4 bases and J 1 base; nucleotides not matched to a gene: 7. Germline-derived CDR1 and CDR2 are SGDLS and YYNGEE. The CDR3 spells CASSPRLAGGRTDTQYF. The CDR3 nucleotides read TGTGCCAGCAGCCCCCGGCTAGCGGGGGGGCGCACAGATACGCAGTATTTT.

This clonotype was seen a few times. The V gene is TRBV20-1, the J gene TRBJ1-5; 8 positions agree with TRBD1. J gave up 3 bases and V 4 bases, and 11 bases lay outside the gene matches. The germline V gene has CDR1 DFQATT and CDR2 SNEGSKA (reference sequence). This CDR3 is 16 amino acids long. This CDR3 is CSATGGRGFHNQPQHF. The CDR3 DNA follows: TGCAGTGCTACAGGGGGCAGGGGGTTTCACAATCAGCCCCAGCATTTT.

This chain's CDR3 is CATSDEGANQETQYF. The DNA of the CDR3 is TGTGCCACCAGTGACGAGGGGGCAAACCAAGAGACCCAGTACTTC. The chain joins TRBV24-1 to TRBJ2-5, with 7 bases lining up with TRBD1. Germline V gene lookup returns CDR1 KGHDR and CDR2 SFDVKD. V was pared by 4 bases and J by 0 bases, with 4 bases of the junction left unmatched. The CDR3 loop spans 15 amino acids.

This chain connects TRBV14 to TRBJ1-1; the D is unclear. The V and J ends lost 5 bases and 3 bases respectively, with 13 bases between them. CDR1 and CDR2 from the germline V gene are SGHDN and FVKESK. This CDR3 region has 14 residues. The CDR3 sequence is CASSFLARDTEAFF. The DNA for the CDR3 is TGTGCCAGCAGCTTCCTAGCGAGGGACACTGAAGCTTTCTTT.

The chain is built from TRBV10-3 and TRBJ1-1; 8 bases fit TRBD1. Germline V CDR1 and CDR2: ENHRY, SYGVKD. The length of the CDR3 is 13 residues. Trimming at V came to 7 bases and at J to 1 base, leaving 2 bases not matched to a gene. In nucleotides, the CDR3 is TGTGCCATCAAGGACAGGGAGAACACTGAAGCTTTCTTT. Its translation: CAIKDRENTEAFF.

In regard to this clonotype: It may be a read error: a sequence one base away is much more abundant. In DNA form, the CDR3 reads TGTACCAGCAGTGTGGAGGGGCGCCGAAAACTGTTTTTT. It encodes CTSSVEGRRKLFF. The rearrangement links TRBV2 to TRBJ1-4; D might be TRBD1 (5 bases). CDR1 is SNHLY and CDR2 is FYNNEI in the germline V gene. This CDR3 spans 13 amino acids.

This clonotype was seen only once. The V and J genes are TRBV10-3 and TRBJ2-2; 11 nucleotides line up with TRBD1. Germline assignment: CDR1 ENHRY and CDR2 SYGVKD. Trimming at V came to 6 bases and at J to 5 bases, leaving 5 bases not matched to a gene. The CDR3 loop spans 15 amino acids. CDR3 sequence reads: CAIRGQGGVTGELFF. The CDR3 DNA reads TGTGCCATCAGGGGACAGGGGGGCGTTACCGGGGAGCTGTTTTTT.

The chain is built from TRBV7-2 and TRBJ1-5; D gene ambiguous. CDR1 and CDR2 (germline): SGHTA, FQGNSA. The ends were cut back, 5 bases at V and 2 bases at J, with 10 bases in the middle. The CDR3 is 14 residues long. CDR3 bases: TGTGCCAGCAGCGTTGGAAAGGGCAATCAGCCCCAGCATTTT. Its translation is CASSVGKGNQPQHF.

This chain joins TRBV5-1 and TRBJ2-5; D perhaps matches TRBD2 (5 bases). The V end was cut by 3 bases, the J end by 2 bases, with 14 bases between. CDR1 is SGHRS, CDR2 YFSETQ, per germline. This CDR3 contains 15 residues. The CDR3: CASSSTGYKQETQYF. The CDR3 DNA reads as TGCGCCAGCAGCTCTACGGGGTACAAGCAAGAGACCCAGTACTTC.

This clonotype was detected ten times or more. This sequence joins TRBV15 and TRBJ1-6; D is ambiguous. The CDR3 consists of 15 residues. Germline CDR1 is LNHNV and CDR2 is YYDKDF (reference sequence). V lost 0 bases to trimming and J lost 6 bases, with 9 bases between them. CDR3 nucleotides: TGTGCCACCAGCAGAGATCAAGTCCGTAATTCACCCCTCCACTTT. Translating gives CATSRDQVRNSPLHF.

This chain uses TRBV29-1 with TRBJ2-7; D could derive from TRBD1 or TRBD2 (5 bases each). V lost 8 bases and J lost 6, with 14 bases in between. Germline assignment: CDR1 SQVTM and CDR2 ANQGSEA. The CDR3 has 11 amino acids. The DNA for the CDR3 is TGCAGCTTCCAGGGCGAGGGCGAGCAGTACTTC. Amino acid sequence: CSFQGEGEQYF.

Of note for this clonotype: Possible read error: a much larger clone is one base away. The chain recombines TRBV12-3 or TRBV12-4 with TRBJ1-5; D might be TRBD1 (5 bases). V was cut by 4 bases and J by 9 bases, with 10 bases left in between. The CDR3 runs to 12 residues. Written as DNA, the CDR3 is TGTGCCAGCAGTTCAGGGCTTCGGCCCCAGCATTTT. Encoded protein: CASSSGLRPQHF.

V is TRBV20-1 and J is TRBJ1-5, with 9 nucleotides matching TRBD1. From germline, CDR1 is DFQATT and CDR2 SNEGSKA (reference sequence). V shed 6 bases, J shed 9 bases, and the junction held 18 bases outside the gene matches. This CDR3 is 16 amino acids long. For the CDR3, the DNA is TGCAGTGCCGAGAGGACAGGGGATTGGGGGCTGCGGCCCCAGCATTTT. Translated: CSAERTGDWGLRPQHF.

The chain couples TRBV7-9 to TRBJ2-5; maybe TRBD2 (7 bases). Germline lookup yields CDR1 SEHNR and CDR2 FQNEAQ (reference sequence). The CDR3 extends over 15 amino acids. Deletions cut 5 bases from V and 3 bases from J, with 16 bases between. CDR3 nucleotides: TGTGCCAGCAGCCAGGCCGGGGGGCTCGAAGAGACCCAGTACTTC. Amino acid sequence: CASSQAGGLEETQYF.

The rearrangement uses TRBV20-1 and TRBJ2-5, with D possibly being TRBD2 (6 bases). The germline CDR1 and CDR2 sequences are DFQATT and SNEGSKA (reference sequence). V lost 3 bases, J lost 0 bases, and 17 bases lay in between. The CDR3 contains 16 residues. CDR3 DNA sequence: TGCAGTGCTAGCCCTGGAGGGCCCTCTAACCAAGAGACCCAGTACTTC. Its protein is CSASPGGPSNQETQYF.

This chain links TRBV10-1 with TRBJ2-3; D ambiguous. Deletions cut 2 bases from V and 1 base from J, with 7 bases between. The CDR3 has 14 amino acids. Germline V CDR1 and CDR2: WNHNN, SYGVQD (reference sequence). CDR3 loop: CASSEDVRTDTQYF. The CDR3, as DNA: TGCGCCAGCAGTGAGGACGTCCGCACAGATACGCAGTATTTT.

This clonotype came up a few times. The chain's CDR3 is CASSIGTVRQPQHF. For the CDR3, the DNA is TGTGCCAGTAGTATCGGTACGGTCCGTCAGCCCCAGCATTTT. This chain connects TRBV19 to TRBJ1-5; D not resolved. V was cut by 3 bases and J by 6 bases, with 12 bases left in between. The germline gives CDR1 LNHDA, CDR2 SQIVND (reference sequence). The CDR3 has 14 amino acids.